These T cell receptor beta chains were read from a single sample in a study of blood T cell repertoires in COVID-19. Sequenced by immunoSEQ multiplex PCR; TCRdb stores in-frame clones only, minus some. The sample yields about 290,000 clones, under 90% seen once. Material for sequencing was PBMCs or T cells enriched from blood (not recorded which). These receptors were taken from a woman aged 40 to 50 who had recovered from COVID-19. Each CDR3 is given with its conserved first and last residue. A D gene is named only where the DNA matches it firmly. Clone size is given for some rows only: seen once, a few or many times, or a class if the clone is expanded.

v_gene	j_gene	d_gene	abundance	CDR3nt	CDR3aa
TRBV6-6	TRBJ2-3	-	-	TGTGCCAGCACCACTCACACAGCGGGCACAGATACGCAGTATTTT	CASTTHTAGTDTQYF
TRBV4-1	TRBJ2-3	-	-	TGCGCCAGCAGCCCAATAGGGGTGGGGGATACGCAGTATTTT	CASSPIGVGDTQYF
TRBV11-3	TRBJ1-2	-	-	TGTGCCAGCAGCGGGGGCGGTTATGGCTACACCTTC	CASSGGGYGYTF
TRBV3-1/TRBV3-2	TRBJ1-3	-	-	TGTGCCAGCAGCCCTACCTACAGGAGCTCCTCTGGAAACACCATATATTTT	CASSPTYRSSSGNTIYF
TRBV3-1/TRBV3-2	TRBJ1-1	-	-	TGTGCCAGCAGCCAAGATTCAGGCAGGGCGAGCTTT	CASSQDSGRASF
TRBV19	TRBJ1-5	-	-	TGTGCCAGTAAGATAGGACAGAATAGCAATCAGCCCCAGCATTTT	CASKIGQNSNQPQHF
TRBV7-2	TRBJ2-7	TRBD2	-	TGTGCCAGCAGCCCAAGGACTAGCGGCCGATCCTACGAGCAGTACTTC	CASSPRTSGRSYEQYF
TRBV14	TRBJ2-1	-	once	TGTGCCAGCAGCCAAGATGCTAGCATAAATGAGCAGTTCTTC	CASSQDASINEQFF
TRBV18	TRBJ1-6	-	-	TGTGCCAGCTCCCCAGACAGCACCAATTCACCCCTCCACTTT	CASSPDSTNSPLHF
TRBV15	TRBJ1-3	-	-	TGTGCCACCAGCAGAACCTCCTCCGCGGCAGCTAAGAGCTCTGGAAACACCATATATTTT	CATSRTSSAAAKSSGNTIYF
TRBV18	TRBJ2-3	-	-	TGTGCCAGCTCACCACCGCTGGTCGGTACGCAGTATTTT	CASSPPLVGTQYF
TRBV19	TRBJ1-1	-	-	TGTGCCAGTAGTATGAAATACTCTGAAGCTTTCTTT	CASSMKYSEAFF
TRBV19	TRBJ2-7	-	-	TGTGCCAGTAGCCCCCAGCCTGCTAGTACCTCCCACGAGCAGTACTTC	CASSPQPASTSHEQYF
TRBV29-1	TRBJ1-2	-	-	TGCAGCGTTGAACCAGGGACAAGGCATGGCTACACCTTC	CSVEPGTRHGYTF
TRBV5-1	TRBJ1-1	TRBD1	-	TGCGCCAGCAGCTTACAGGGACAGGGGGGGACTGAAGCTTTCTTT	CASSLQGQGGTEAFF
TRBV6-5	TRBJ1-1	-	-	TGTGCCAGCAGTTACTACAGGGAAGCTTTCTTT	CASSYYREAFF
TRBV5-1	TRBJ1-5	-	-	TGCGCCAGCAGCTTGGGAGGGAGTAGCAATCAGCCCCAGCATTTT	CASSLGGSSNQPQHF
TRBV6-5	TRBJ1-3	-	-	TGTGCCAGCAGTTACTTACGGGGTGGGGGAAACACCATATATTTT	CASSYLRGGGNTIYF
TRBV12-3/TRBV12-4	TRBJ1-1	-	-	TGTGCCAGCTCCCTTCAGATGAACACTGAAGCTTTCTTT	CASSLQMNTEAFF
TRBV5-1	TRBJ2-7	-	-	TGCGCCAGCCATAGCTCGGAAGGTTTGCGGGCCTCCTACGAGCAGTACTTC	CASHSSEGLRASYEQYF
TRBV2	TRBJ1-3	-	-	TGTGCCGGAGGGGGGGAGTCTGGAAACACCATATATTTT	CAGGGESGNTIYF
TRBV7-9	TRBJ2-1	-	-	TGTGCCAGCAGCTACACTTCCGGGAATGAGCAGTTCTTC	CASSYTSGNEQFF
TRBV30	TRBJ1-2	-	-	TGTGCCTGGAGTAAATATCCCCCCCTTAATAACTATGGCTACACCTTC	CAWSKYPPLNNYGYTF
TRBV7-2	TRBJ2-7	TRBD1	-	TGTGCCAGCGGTCCTAACAGGGGGAGGCCCTACGAGCAGTACTTC	CASGPNRGRPYEQYF
TRBV5-4	TRBJ1-2	-	-	TGTGCCAGCAGCCAGGACAGAGCCTATGGCTACACCTTC	CASSQDRAYGYTF
TRBV7-8	TRBJ1-5	-	-	TGTGCCAGCAGCTTAGATTATCCAGGGGAAGGACAGCCCCAGCATTTT	CASSLDYPGEGQPQHF
TRBV30	TRBJ2-5	-	-	TGTGCCTGGAGTGTAGACTTAAAAGAGACCCAGTACTTC	CAWSVDLKETQYF
TRBV4-1	TRBJ2-3	-	many	TGCGCCAGCAGCCAAGCTTGGGCAGGCAGGGATACGCAGTATTTT	CASSQAWAGRDTQYF
TRBV5-1	TRBJ2-1	TRBD2	-	TGCGCCAGCAGCTTGGCCCAAGCGGGGGGCTACAATGAGCAGTTCTTC	CASSLAQAGGYNEQFF
TRBV18	TRBJ2-7	TRBD1	-	TGTGCCAGCTCACCATTAGGGACAGATTCCTACGAGCAGTACTTC	CASSPLGTDSYEQYF
TRBV4-2	TRBJ2-5	TRBD2	-	TGTGCCAGCAGCCCGACTACTACGGCTAGCGGAGAGACCCAGTACTTC	CASSPTTTASGETQYF
TRBV7-9	TRBJ1-2	-	-	TGTGCCAGCAGCTTAGTCAGGGGCGACTATGGCTACACCTTC	CASSLVRGDYGYTF
TRBV3-1/TRBV3-2	TRBJ2-7	-	-	TGTGCCAGCAGCCCTTCCCCCGGGACACCATACGAGCAGTACTTC	CASSPSPGTPYEQYF
TRBV7-9	TRBJ2-1	TRBD2	-	TGTGCCAGCAGCGGGGGGGTCAATGAGCAGTTCTTC	CASSGGVNEQFF
TRBV5-1	TRBJ1-4	TRBD1	-	TGCGCCAGCAGCCCCGACAGGGGTACTGAAAAACTGTTTTTT	CASSPDRGTEKLFF
TRBV15	TRBJ2-7	-	once	TGTGCCACCAGCAGAGAAGCGCTTCAGGGCTCCGAGCAGTACTTC	CATSREALQGSEQYF
TRBV7-9	TRBJ2-1	TRBD2	-	TGTGCCAGCAGCCCGGGGGGGAGCGGGACATCCTACAATGAGCAGTTCTTC	CASSPGGSGTSYNEQFF
TRBV5-4	TRBJ2-1	TRBD2	-	TGTGCCAGCAGCTCGGCGACTAGCGGGGATGAGCAGTTCTTC	CASSSATSGDEQFF
TRBV10-2	TRBJ1-2	-	-	TGCGCCAGCAGTGTCGCCCGGGGTTCAAACTATGGCTACACCTTC	CASSVARGSNYGYTF
TRBV19	TRBJ1-5	TRBD1	-	TGTGCCAGTAGAAAAGACAGGGGCGGATATAGCAATCAGCCCCAGCATTTT	CASRKDRGGYSNQPQHF
TRBV7-9	TRBJ1-2	TRBD1	once	TGTGCCAGCAGCCCCCCGAGCCCACAGGGGAACTATGGCTACACCTTC	CASSPPSPQGNYGYTF
TRBV30	TRBJ1-5	-	-	TGTGCCTGGAGTGTACTAGACGGAAATCAGCCCCAGCATTTT	CAWSVLDGNQPQHF
TRBV5-8	TRBJ2-7	-	-	TGTGCCAGCAGCTTAGGCAGGCACTACGAGCAGTACTTC	CASSLGRHYEQYF
TRBV7-9	TRBJ1-5	-	-	TGTGCCAGCAGCCCAAACGGGTATCAGCCCCAGCATTTT	CASSPNGYQPQHF
TRBV5-1	TRBJ1-2	TRBD1	-	TGCGCCAGCAGCGCCCGGGACAGGAACTATGGCTACACCTTC	CASSARDRNYGYTF
TRBV7-2	TRBJ2-5	TRBD2	-	TGTGCCAGCAGCCTCGGACTAGCGGGAGGCCAAGAGACCCAGTACTTC	CASSLGLAGGQETQYF
TRBV5-4	TRBJ2-3	TRBD2	-	TGTGCCAGCAGCCCGGGGAGGGGCACAGATACGCAGTATTTT	CASSPGRGTDTQYF
TRBV19	TRBJ1-2	-	once	TGTGCCAGTAGTCTGGGGGGGCAAGGCTATGGCTACACCTTC	CASSLGGQGYGYTF
TRBV29-1	TRBJ2-5	TRBD2	-	TGCAGCGTCCGACTAGCGGAGATACAAGAGACCCAGTACTTC	CSVRLAEIQETQYF
TRBV30	TRBJ2-7	TRBD1	-	TGTGCCTGGACTCGAGACAGGGCCTACGAGCAGTACTTC	CAWTRDRAYEQYF
TRBV7-9	TRBJ2-5	-	-	TGTGCCAGCAGCCCCACCCCAGAACAAGAGACCCAGTACTTC	CASSPTPEQETQYF
TRBV10-3	TRBJ2-7	TRBD1	-	TGTGCCATCAGTGACTTAGGACAGGGCGCCGAGCAGTACTTC	CAISDLGQGAEQYF
TRBV10-3	TRBJ2-3	TRBD2	-	TGTGCCATCCGGAGACTAGCGGAGAGCACAGATACGCAGTATTTT	CAIRRLAESTDTQYF
TRBV28	TRBJ2-3	-	once	TGTGCCAGCAGTTTCCCCGGAGTTGATACGCAGTATTTT	CASSFPGVDTQYF
TRBV7-3	TRBJ2-2	-	-	TGTGCCAGCAGCCCCCAGGGGCAGTCCTTCGGGGAGCTGTTTTTT	CASSPQGQSFGELFF